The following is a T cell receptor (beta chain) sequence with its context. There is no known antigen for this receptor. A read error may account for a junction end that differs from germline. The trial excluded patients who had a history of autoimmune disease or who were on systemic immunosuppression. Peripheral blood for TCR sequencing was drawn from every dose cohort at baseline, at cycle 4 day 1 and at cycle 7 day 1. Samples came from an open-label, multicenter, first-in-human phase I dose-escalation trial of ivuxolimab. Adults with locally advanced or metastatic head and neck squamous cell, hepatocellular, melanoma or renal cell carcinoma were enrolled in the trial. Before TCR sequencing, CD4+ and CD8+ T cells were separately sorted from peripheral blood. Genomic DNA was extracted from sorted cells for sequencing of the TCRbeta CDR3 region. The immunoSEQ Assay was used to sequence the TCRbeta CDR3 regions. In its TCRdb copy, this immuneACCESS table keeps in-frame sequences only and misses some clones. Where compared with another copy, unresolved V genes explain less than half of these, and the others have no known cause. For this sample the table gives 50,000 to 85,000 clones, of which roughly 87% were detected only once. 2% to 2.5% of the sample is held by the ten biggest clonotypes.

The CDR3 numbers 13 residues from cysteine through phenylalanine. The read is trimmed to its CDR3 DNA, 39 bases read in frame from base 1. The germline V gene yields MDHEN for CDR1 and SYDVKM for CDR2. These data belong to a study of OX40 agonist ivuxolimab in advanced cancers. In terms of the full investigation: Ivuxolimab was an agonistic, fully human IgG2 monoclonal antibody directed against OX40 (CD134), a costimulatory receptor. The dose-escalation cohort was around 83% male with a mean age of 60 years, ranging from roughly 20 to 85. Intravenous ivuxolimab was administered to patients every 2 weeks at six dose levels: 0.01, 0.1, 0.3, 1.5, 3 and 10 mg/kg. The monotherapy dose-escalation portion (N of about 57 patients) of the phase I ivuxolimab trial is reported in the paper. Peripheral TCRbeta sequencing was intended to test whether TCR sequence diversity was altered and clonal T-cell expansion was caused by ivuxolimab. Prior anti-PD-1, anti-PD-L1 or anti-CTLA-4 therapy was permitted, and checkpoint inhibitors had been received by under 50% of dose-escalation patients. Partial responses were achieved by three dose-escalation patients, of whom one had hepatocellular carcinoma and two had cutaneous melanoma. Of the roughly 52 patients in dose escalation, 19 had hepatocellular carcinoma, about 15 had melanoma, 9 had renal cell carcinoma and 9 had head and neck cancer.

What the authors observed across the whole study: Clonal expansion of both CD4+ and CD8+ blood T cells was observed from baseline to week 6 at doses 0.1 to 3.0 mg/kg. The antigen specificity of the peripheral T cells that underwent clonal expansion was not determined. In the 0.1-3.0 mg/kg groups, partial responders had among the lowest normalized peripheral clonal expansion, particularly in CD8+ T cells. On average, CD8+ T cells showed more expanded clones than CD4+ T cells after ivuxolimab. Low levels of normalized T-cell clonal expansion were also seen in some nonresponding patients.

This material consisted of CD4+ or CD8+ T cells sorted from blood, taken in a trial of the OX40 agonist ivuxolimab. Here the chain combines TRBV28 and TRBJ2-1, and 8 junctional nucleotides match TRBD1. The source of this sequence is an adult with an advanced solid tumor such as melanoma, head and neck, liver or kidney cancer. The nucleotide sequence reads TGTGCCAGCCAACGGACAGGGCAGGACTACGAGCTCTTC. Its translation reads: CASQRTGQDYELF.